Listed here is a single T cell receptor beta chain. What it binds is unknown. These data are taken from a study of shared clonotypes between healthy human individuals. General study results and limits: Shared across several donors were roughly 5.3% of the naive CD4 clonotypes. Lower generation probabilities were found for non-shared clonotypes than for those shared by all four donors.

The repertoire was sequenced with immunoSEQ multiplex PCR; TCRdb's copy has only in-frame clones and lacks some. The repertoire holds roughly 2,500,000 clones, with 93% as singletons. This CDR3 spans 14 amino acids. CDR1 is SGDLS, CDR2 YYNGEE, per germline. The ends lost 7 bases at V and 0 bases at J; junction bases unmatched: 1. Healthy HIV-negative adults with no recent acute infections or vaccinations were recruited as donors. The sequence was obtained from a man aged 18 to 30 in good health. Some clones in this sample may be carry-over from other donors' samples. The genes are TRBV9 and TRBJ2-6, with 7 bases identical to TRBD2. Sequencing input: naive CD4+ T cells from PBMCs. The subset was: CD45RA+ positively selected. The CDR3 nucleotides read TGTGCCAGCCGGGACTACTCTGGGGCCAACGTCCTGACTTTC. Translated, it gives CASRDYSGANVLTF. The full variable domain, with the rest looked up from reference TRBV9 and TRBJ2-6, is DSGVTQTPKHLITATGQRVTLRCSPRSGDLSVYWYQQSLDQGLQFLIQYYNGEERAKGNILERFSAQQFPDLHSELNLSSLELGDSALYFCASRDYSGANVLTFGAGSRLTVL.